Listed below are T cell receptor beta chains from one sample, sequenced in a study of blood T cell repertoires in COVID-19. Only in-frame clones appear in the TCRdb table, and some are missing; sequencing was by immunoSEQ multiplex PCR. Altogether nearly 200,000 clones are present, 70% to 90% being singletons, with the ten largest covering 0.65% to 0.95%. The sequencing input was peripheral blood. The receptors were sampled from a woman in her 70s with acute or convalescent COVID-19. The CDR3 runs from the conserved cysteine through the conserved F or W.

J: TRBJ2-2
V: TRBV9
CDR3: CASSVASGRLYTGELFF

J: TRBJ2-7
V: TRBV5-1
CDR3: CASSLAEVVTRWDF

J: TRBJ1-1
V: TRBV3-1/TRBV3-2
CDR3: CASSRRTGGNTEAFF

J: TRBJ2-5
V: TRBV19
CDR3: CASSIASGRLETQYF

J: TRBJ1-1
V: TRBV7-9
CDR3: CASSLGAGVNTEAFF

J: TRBJ1-4
V: TRBV4-3
CDR3: CASSQDHPNRGEKLFF

J: TRBJ2-5
V: TRBV2
CDR3: CASSGAGLDTETQYF

J: TRBJ2-7
V: TRBV6-4
CDR3: CASSDSFPLGQPMSYEQYF

J: TRBJ1-6
V: TRBV11-2
CDR3: CASSRDRNSPLHF

J: TRBJ2-2
V: TRBV5-1
CDR3: CASSLAAGPGELFF

J: TRBJ2-2
V: TRBV7-3
CDR3: CASSPYSGELFF

J: TRBJ2-7
V: TRBV29-1
CDR3: CSGGTGLREQYF

J: TRBJ1-1
V: TRBV3-1/TRBV3-2
CDR3: CASSQVAGDTEAFF

J: TRBJ2-5
V: TRBV19
CDR3: CASSPLLVSETQYF

J: TRBJ2-7
V: TRBV12-3/TRBV12-4
CDR3: CASSFGRGREQYF

J: TRBJ2-3
V: TRBV5-1
CDR3: CASSRGTTNTDTQYF

J: TRBJ2-7
V: TRBV28
CDR3: CASSQGARNEQYF

J: TRBJ1-3
V: TRBV7-9
CDR3: CASSFSAGSGNTIYF

J: TRBJ2-5
V: TRBV7-9
CDR3: CASSLAGSGTQYF

J: TRBJ2-3
V: TRBV7-2
CDR3: CASSLGQTGADTQYF

J: TRBJ2-7
V: TRBV11-1
CDR3: CASSLGHGGLNEQYF

J: TRBJ1-6
V: TRBV6-5
CDR3: CASKGADNSPLHF

J: TRBJ2-1
V: TRBV27
CDR3: CASSSGRGSSYNEQFF

J: TRBJ2-2
V: TRBV5-1
CDR3: CASSLSPGRGSGELFF

J: TRBJ1-6
V: TRBV5-6
CDR3: CASSWRQAERGNSPLHF

J: TRBJ2-2
V: TRBV7-3
CDR3: CASSPGGAGTGELFF

J: TRBJ2-7
V: TRBV7-2
CDR3: CASSAGKSGQYF

J: TRBJ2-3
V: TRBV5-6
CDR3: CASSVAGPDTQYF

J: TRBJ2-5
V: TRBV18
CDR3: CASSGYQRTETQYF

J: TRBJ1-1
V: TRBV18
CDR3: CASSPLTGMAEDTEAFF

J: TRBJ1-5
V: TRBV7-2
CDR3: CASSLGGTGNQPQHF

J: TRBJ1-4
V: TRBV29-1
CDR3: CSAYSREKLFF

J: TRBJ2-7
V: TRBV27
CDR3: CASSFPGSNEQYF

J: TRBJ2-1
V: TRBV5-1
CDR3: CASSPSRNEQFF

J: TRBJ2-5
V: TRBV5-1
CDR3: CASRGTGLGEETQYF

J: TRBJ2-7
V: TRBV4-1
CDR3: CASSHLGLSTYEQYF

J: TRBJ2-7
V: TRBV28
CDR3: CASMSTTAGGGEQYF

J: TRBJ2-2
V: TRBV2
CDR3: CASSGWTGSEPGELFF

J: TRBJ2-3
V: TRBV11-3
CDR3: CASSGGLAGGDTQYF

J: TRBJ1-6
V: TRBV11-2
CDR3: CASSFQTGGPNSPLHF

J: TRBJ1-5
V: TRBV18
CDR3: CASSPLREQPQHF